This TCR beta chain was sequenced during a study of blood T cell repertoires in COVID-19. Study-level background: COVID-19 samples from acute and convalescent phases originated in the United States, Italy and Spain. T cells, B-cell-depleted T cells, or PBMCs provided the cDNA or gDNA that served as material.

Authors' analysis steps: Nucleated cell counts were estimated from reference gene primer amplification. Generated by immunoSEQ multiplex PCR, the TCRdb table keeps only in-frame clones and is missing some. The V and J calls and clone size were taken over from that table, and D and trimming were inferred from the DNA. The table shows fewer than 60,000 clones, with about 81% occurring only once. The Seattle site enrolled patients during active infection and followed them longitudinally. The CDR3 is 12 amino acids. Trimming cost V 3 bases and J 6 bases, with 8 bases left between them. The clonotype was recovered from a man between 60 and 70 years old with COVID-19, enrolled during active disease. Sequenced material: peripheral blood. The chain joins TRBV12-3 or TRBV12-4 to TRBJ1-2; tentative D call: TRBD1 (5 bases). The CDR3, as DNA: TGTGCCAGCAGTTTTGGGGCCCATGGCTACACCTTC. The encoded protein is CASSFGAHGYTF.